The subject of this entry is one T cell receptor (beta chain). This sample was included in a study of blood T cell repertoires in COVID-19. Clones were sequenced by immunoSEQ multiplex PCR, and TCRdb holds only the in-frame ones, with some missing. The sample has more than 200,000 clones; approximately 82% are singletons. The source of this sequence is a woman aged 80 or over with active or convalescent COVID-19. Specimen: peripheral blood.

The CDR3 loop is CASSEYYEQYF. The CDR3 coding sequence is TGTGCCAGCAGTGAATACTACGAGCAGTACTTC. The V gene is TRBV2, the J gene TRBJ2-7; D not resolved. The ends were cut back, 2 bases at V and 3 bases at J, with 2 bases in the middle. This CDR3 has 11 amino acids. Germline V gene data show CDR1 as SNHLY and CDR2 as FYNNEI.